This entry lists 26 T cell receptor beta chains sequenced from one sample in a study of cytomegalovirus exposure and HLA in healthy donors. Primers: 60 Vbeta forward and 13 Jbeta reverse. Produced via immunoSEQ multiplex PCR; TCRdb's table is partial and in-frame only. Of under 200,000 clones in the sample, about 12% were seen once. The specimen was PBMCs. These receptors came from a man aged 45-65 years in good health and CMV-seropositive.

The chain uses TRBV27 and TRBJ2-3; TRBD2 might be the D (5 bases). CDR3 size: 15 residues. Germline V CDR1 and CDR2: MNHEY, SMNVEV (reference sequence). V was trimmed by 6 bases and J by 1 base, leaving 14 bases between them. The CDR3 DNA is TGTGCCAGCAGCCTAGGGTACGGGGGCACAGATACGCAGTATTTT. It specifies CASSLGYGGTDTQYF.

V usage is TRBV6-5 and J usage is TRBJ2-3; possibly TRBD1 for D (5 bases). V gave up 11 bases and J gave up 7 bases, with 13 bases separating them. The CDR3 runs 11 residues. Germline assignment: CDR1 MNHEY and CDR2 SVGAGI. CDR3 in amino acids: CAVQGEYTQYF. The CDR3 DNA follows: TGTGCCGTTCAGGGTGAATATACGCAGTATTTT.

The chain recombines TRBV7-8 with TRBJ2-3, with D tentatively TRBD2 (6 bases). The CDR3 consists of 15 residues. V lost 1 base, J lost 2 bases, and 10 bases lay in between. Looked up from germline, CDR1 is SGHVS and CDR2 is FQNEAQ. The CDR3 bases are TGTGCCAGCAGCTTAGTACGCGGGGACACAGATACGCAGTATTTT. Amino acids: CASSLVRGDTDTQYF.

This clone turned up a few times. The chain is built from TRBV7-3 and TRBJ2-2; 11 nucleotides match TRBD1. Trimming took 5 bases from V and 0 from J; bases not matched to a gene: 8. CDR1 is SGHTA, CDR2 FQGTGA, per germline. The CDR3 has 18 amino acids. The CDR3 protein is CASSVWDRGISNTGELFF. The CDR3 nucleotides read TGTGCCAGCAGCGTATGGGACAGGGGGATTTCGAACACCGGGGAGCTGTTTTTT.

This clone has just one count. The CDR3 is CAIIARQGGSTEAFF. CDR3 nucleotide sequence: TGTGCCATCATAGCTAGACAGGGGGGGAGCACTGAAGCTTTCTTT. The chain uses TRBV10-3 and TRBJ1-1; 9 nucleotides agree with TRBD1. Germline loops: CDR1 ENHRY, CDR2 SYGVKD. CDR3 length: 15 residues. Trimming cost V 7 bases and J 4 bases; bases outside gene matches: 10.

Only a few counts were recorded for this clone. This chain joins TRBV5-6 and TRBJ1-1, with a possible D match to TRBD1 (6 bases). Trimming took 4 bases from V and 1 from J, leaving 14 bases between them. Germline V gene data show CDR1 as SGHDT and CDR2 as YYEEEE. The CDR3 runs 15 residues. CDR3 DNA sequence: TGTGCCAGCAGCCGGCGATTACAGGGGAACACTGAAGCTTTCTTT. Its protein is CASSRRLQGNTEAFF.

This clone has only a few counts. CDR3 sequence: CASSVGDRLREQFF. The CDR3 DNA sequence: TGTGCCAGCAGCGTAGGCGACCGACTCCGGGAGCAGTTCTTC. The chain couples TRBV9 to TRBJ2-1; D gene ambiguous. Trimming removed 0 bases at V and 10 bases at J, with 14 bases between. The germline V gene has CDR1 SGDLS and CDR2 YYNGEE. The CDR3 length is 14 residues. The whole variable domain, remainder taken from reference TRBV9 and TRBJ2-1, is DSGVTQTPKHLITATGQRVTLRCSPRSGDLSVYWYQQSLDQGLQFLIQYYNGEERAKGNILERFSAQQFPDLHSELNLSSLELGDSALYFCASSVGDRLREQFFGPGTRLTVL.

This clone was counted between two and nine times. This chain connects TRBV6-1 to TRBJ2-2, with a weak D call TRBD1 (7 bases). Germline V lookup: CDR1 MNHNS, CDR2 SASEGT. Trimming removed 6 bases at V and 6 bases at J, with 17 bases between. The CDR3 is made up of 15 amino acids. CDR3 nucleotide sequence: TGTGCCAGCAGGGTGCTGCAGGGGGGATCCGGGGAGCTGTTTTTT. The encoded protein is CASRVLQGGSGELFF.

In this sample, this clone turned up a few times. The chain is built from TRBV7-9 and TRBJ1-4; TRBD1 matches at 7 bases. CDR1 is SEHNR and CDR2 is FQNEAQ in the germline V gene (reference sequence). The trim removed 6 bases at V and 8 bases at J, leaving 6 bases unmatched. This CDR3 comprises 13 residues. In DNA, the CDR3 is TGTGCCAGCAGACCCGGACAGGAGGAAAAACTGTTTTTT. The encoded protein is CASRPGQEEKLFF.

This clone has more than one count but fewer than ten. The chain is built from TRBV29-1 and TRBJ2-5, with TRBD2 matching 9 bases. This CDR3 has 13 amino acids. V lost 4 bases to trimming and J lost 1 base; unmatched junction nucleotides: 1. Germline V gene data show CDR1 as SQVTM and CDR2 as ANQGSEA. The CDR3 sequence: CSVGGGGQETQYF. CDR3 DNA: TGCAGCGTTGGCGGGGGGGGCCAAGAGACCCAGTACTTC.

The rearrangement links TRBV18 to TRBJ1-4; unclear D gene. V shed 3 bases and J shed 12 bases, with 14 bases lying between them. The CDR3 covers 13 residues. Looked up from germline, CDR1 is KGHSH and CDR2 is LQKENI. The CDR3 region has the DNA TGTGCCAGCTCACCGCAATCAACCCAGGAACTGTTTTTT. It codes for CASSPQSTQELFF. Together with reference TRBV18 and TRBJ1-4, the CDR3 gives the full variable domain: NAGVMQNPRHLVRRRGQEARLRCSPMKGHSHVYWYRQLPEEGLKFMVYLQKENIIDESGMPKERFSAEFPKEGPSILRIQQVVRGDSAAYFCASSPQSTQELFFGSGTQLSVL.

This clone occurred a few times. The chain carries TRBV5-1 and TRBJ1-2, with D perhaps matching TRBD1 (6 bases). Germline CDR1 reads SGHRS; CDR2 reads YFSETQ. V lost 0 bases and J lost 6, with 12 bases in between. The length of the CDR3 is 14 residues. The CDR3 protein is CASSLDRGGNGYTF. CDR3 bases: TGCGCCAGCAGCTTGGATCGGGGGGGCAATGGCTACACCTTC.

This clone has a handful of counts. This chain links TRBV7-9 with TRBJ1-2; maybe TRBD1 (5 bases). The CDR3 is 16 residues long. Trimming shortened V by 2 bases and J by 4 bases, and 17 bases separated the two germline ends. Germline CDR1 reads SEHNR; CDR2 reads FQNEAQ (reference sequence). In nucleotides, the CDR3 is TGTGCCAGCAGCTTACCCCCCCCCGGGGGGTCCTATGGCTACACCTTC. Its translation: CASSLPPPGGSYGYTF.

This sequence joins TRBV11-2 and TRBJ2-7; 11 positions match TRBD1. Germline lookup yields CDR1 SGHAT and CDR2 FQNNGV. V trimming: 4 bases; J trimming: 4 bases; junction bases outside the gene matches: 6. This CDR3 has 15 amino acids. DNA of the CDR3: TGTGCCAGCAGCTCCGGGACAGGGGGGGTTTACGAGCAGTACGTC. It translates to CASSSGTGGVYEQYV.

V and J are TRBV7-9 and TRBJ2-6; 9 nucleotides agree with TRBD1. The CDR3 contains 17 residues. The trim removed 6 bases at V and 0 bases at J, leaving 6 bases unmatched. CDR1 is SEHNR and CDR2 is FQNEAQ in the germline V gene (reference sequence). DNA for the CDR3: TGTGCCAGCAGTCCGGACAGGGGAAGCTCTGGGGCCAACGTCCTGACTTTC. Its protein is CASSPDRGSSGANVLTF.

The chain is built from TRBV5-1 and TRBJ2-3, with TRBD1 matching over 9 bases. The junction had 2 bases not matched to a gene; V was cut back by 2 bases and J by 4 bases. This CDR3 contains 14 residues. CDR1 and CDR2 (germline): SGHRS, YFSETQ. This chain's CDR3 is CASSLGQGSDTQYF. The CDR3 nucleotides read TGCGCCAGCAGCTTAGGACAGGGGTCAGATACGCAGTATTTT.

This clone was found a few times. The chain uses TRBV7-2 and TRBJ1-1, with TRBD1 matching over 12 bases. There are 15 residues in the CDR3. Germline lookup yields CDR1 SGHTA and CDR2 FQGNSA. The junction had 2 bases not matched to a gene; V was cut back by 0 bases and J by 6 bases. CDR3 loop: CASSLAGQGAPEAFF. The CDR3 bases are TGTGCCAGCAGCTTAGCGGGACAGGGGGCGCCTGAAGCTTTCTTT.

A few counts support this clone. The CDR3: CASSDRGWSYEQYF. As DNA, the CDR3 is TGTGCCAGCAGTGACAGGGGATGGAGCTACGAGCAGTACTTC. V gene TRBV5-6 combines with J gene TRBJ2-7; 8 bases map to TRBD1. From germline, CDR1 is SGHDT and CDR2 YYEEEE. V shed 5 bases, J shed 3 bases, and the junction held 7 bases outside the gene matches. The CDR3 totals 14 residues.

This clone was observed a few times. The gene calls are TRBV28 and TRBJ1-2; TRBD1 matches at 10 bases. CDR1 is MDHEN and CDR2 is SYDVKM in the germline V gene. J gave up 7 bases and V 8 bases, and 4 bases lay outside the gene matches. This CDR3 comprises 12 residues. CDR3 DNA: TGTGCCAGCGTGACAGGGGGCACTGGCTACACCTTC. It yields the protein CASVTGGTGYTF.

V usage is TRBV7-6 and J usage is TRBJ1-5; D not certain. This CDR3 region has 14 residues. Germline V gene sequence: CDR1 SGHVS, CDR2 FNYEAQ. Trimming took 1 base from V and 3 from J, leaving 7 bases between them. The CDR3 nucleotides are TGTGCCAGCAGCTTAGGGACTTCCAATCAGCCCCAGCATTTT. Translating gives CASSLGTSNQPQHF.

A remark on this clone: Other DNA sequences of this sample code for an identical CDR3. The V gene is TRBV20-1, the J gene TRBJ2-3, with D hard to call. Trimming stripped 5 bases from V and 4 bases from J, with 4 bases between. The V gene's germline CDR1 is DFQATT and CDR2 SNEGSKA (reference sequence). The CDR3 extends over 10 amino acids. The CDR3 here is CSAGPDTQYF. CDR3 nucleotide sequence: TGCAGTGCTGGCCCAGATACGCAGTATTTT.

This clone was picked up a small number of times. V is TRBV4-3 and J is TRBJ1-1; tentative D call: TRBD1 (5 bases). CDR1 is LGHNA, CDR2 YSLEER, per germline. The V gene lost 6 bases and the J gene lost 13 bases, with 21 bases spanning the gap. CDR3 length equals 13 residues. Written as DNA, the CDR3 is TGCGCCAGCAGACACCTTGGGACCCCGGGAGATTTCTTT. Residues: CASRHLGTPGDFF.

The sample holds a few counts of this clone. V gene TRBV4-3 combines with J gene TRBJ1-1; D ambiguous. CDR1 is LGHNA, CDR2 YSLEER, per germline. CDR3 length: 15 amino acids. The V end was cut by 0 bases, the J end by 0 bases, with 8 bases between. The CDR3 DNA reads as TGCGCCAGCAGCCAAGATCTAGCTCTGAACACTGAAGCTTTCTTT. It translates to CASSQDLALNTEAFF.

This chain joins TRBV9 and TRBJ2-2; no definite D call. The CDR3 totals 15 residues. Germline CDR1 reads SGDLS; CDR2 reads YYNGEE. V was clipped by 3 bases and J by 3 bases, with 12 bases between them. This CDR3 is CASSGSLSDTGELFF. The CDR3 DNA reads as TGTGCCAGCAGCGGTAGCCTCAGTGACACCGGGGAGCTGTTTTTT.

This clone was detected a few times. The rearrangement links TRBV5-5 to TRBJ1-1, with D possibly TRBD1 on 5 matching bases. Germline assignment: CDR1 SGHKS and CDR2 YYEKEE (reference sequence). The length of the CDR3 is 13 residues. V lost 0 bases, J lost 8 bases, and 11 bases lay in between. The CDR3 DNA reads as TGTGCCAGCAGCTTGGGTAGCCAGGGAGAAGCTTTCTTT. It codes for CASSLGSQGEAFF.

This chain joins TRBV27 and TRBJ2-1; TRBD2 is a possible D gene (6 bases). Germline CDR1 reads MNHEY; CDR2 reads SMNVEV (reference sequence). Trimming stripped 4 bases from V and 8 bases from J, with 18 bases between. The CDR3 totals 15 residues. CDR3 nucleotide sequence: TGTGCCAGCAGTTCGGACCGGGACTTGTGGGATGAGCAGTTCTTC. It is translated as CASSSDRDLWDEQFF.